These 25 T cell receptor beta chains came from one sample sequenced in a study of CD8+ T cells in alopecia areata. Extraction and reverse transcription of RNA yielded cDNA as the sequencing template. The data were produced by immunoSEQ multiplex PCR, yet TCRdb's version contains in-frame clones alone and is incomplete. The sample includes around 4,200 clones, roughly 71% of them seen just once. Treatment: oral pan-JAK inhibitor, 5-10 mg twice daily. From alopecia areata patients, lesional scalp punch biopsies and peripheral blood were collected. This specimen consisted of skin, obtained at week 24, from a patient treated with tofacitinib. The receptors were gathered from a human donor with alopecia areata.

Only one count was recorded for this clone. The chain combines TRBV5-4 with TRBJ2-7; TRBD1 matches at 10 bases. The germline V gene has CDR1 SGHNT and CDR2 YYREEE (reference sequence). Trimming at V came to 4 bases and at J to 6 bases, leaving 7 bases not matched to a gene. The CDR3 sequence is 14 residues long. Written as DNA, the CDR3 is TGTGCCAGCAGCACCGACAGGGGGCAAGTCGAGCAGTACTTC. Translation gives CASSTDRGQVEQYF.

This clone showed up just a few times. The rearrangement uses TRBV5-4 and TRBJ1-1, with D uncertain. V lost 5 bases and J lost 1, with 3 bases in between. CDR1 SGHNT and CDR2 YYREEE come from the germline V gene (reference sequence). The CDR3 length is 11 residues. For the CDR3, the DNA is TGTGCCAGCAGTCAGAACACTGAAGCTTTCTTT. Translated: CASSQNTEAFF.

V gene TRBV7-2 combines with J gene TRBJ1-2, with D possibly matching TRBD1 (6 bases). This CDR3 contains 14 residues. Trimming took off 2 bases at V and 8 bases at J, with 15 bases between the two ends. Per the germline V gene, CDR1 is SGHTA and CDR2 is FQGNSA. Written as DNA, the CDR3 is TGTGCCAGCAGCTTACAGGGGCGGGTGGGCGGCTACACCTTC. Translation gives CASSLQGRVGGYTF.

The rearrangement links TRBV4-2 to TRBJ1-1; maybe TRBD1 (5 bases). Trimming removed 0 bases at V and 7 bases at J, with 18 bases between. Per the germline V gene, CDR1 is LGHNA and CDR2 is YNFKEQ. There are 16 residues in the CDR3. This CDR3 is CASSQDREDTTLEAFF. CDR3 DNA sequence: TGTGCCAGCAGCCAAGATAGGGAGGACACTACACTTGAAGCTTTCTTT.

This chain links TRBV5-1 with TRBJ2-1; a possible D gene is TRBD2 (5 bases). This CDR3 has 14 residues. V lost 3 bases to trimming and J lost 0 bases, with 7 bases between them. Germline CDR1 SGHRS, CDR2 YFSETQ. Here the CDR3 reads CASSSGNSYNEQFF. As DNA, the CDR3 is TGCGCCAGCAGCTCCGGGAACTCCTACAATGAGCAGTTCTTC. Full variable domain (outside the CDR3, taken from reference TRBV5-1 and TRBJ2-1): KAGVTQTPRYLIKTRGQQVTLSCSPISGHRSVSWYQQTPGQGLQFLFEYFSETQRNKGNFPGRFSGRQFSNSRSEMNVSTLELGDSALYLCASSSGNSYNEQFFGPGTRLTVL.

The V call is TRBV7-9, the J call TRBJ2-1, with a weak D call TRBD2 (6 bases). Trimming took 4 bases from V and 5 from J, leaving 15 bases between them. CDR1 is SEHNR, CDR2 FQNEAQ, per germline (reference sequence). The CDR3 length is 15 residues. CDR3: CASSYSGTPHNEQFF. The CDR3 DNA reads TGTGCCAGCAGCTACTCCGGGACTCCCCACAATGAGCAGTTCTTC.

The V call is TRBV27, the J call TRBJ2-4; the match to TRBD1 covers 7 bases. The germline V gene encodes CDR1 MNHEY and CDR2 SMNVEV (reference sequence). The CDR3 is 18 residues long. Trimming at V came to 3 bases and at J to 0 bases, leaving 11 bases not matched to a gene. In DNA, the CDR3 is TGTGCCAGCAGTTTCCACGGTAGTCAGGGGGTAGCCAAAAACATTCAGTACTTC. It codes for CASSFHGSQGVAKNIQYF.

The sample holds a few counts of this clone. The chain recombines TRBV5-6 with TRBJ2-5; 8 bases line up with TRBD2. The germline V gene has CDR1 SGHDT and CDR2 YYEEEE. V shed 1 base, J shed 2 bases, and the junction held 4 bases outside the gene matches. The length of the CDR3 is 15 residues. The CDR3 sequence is CASSLRLATQETQYF. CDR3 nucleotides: TGTGCCAGCAGCTTGAGACTAGCGACTCAAGAGACCCAGTACTTC.

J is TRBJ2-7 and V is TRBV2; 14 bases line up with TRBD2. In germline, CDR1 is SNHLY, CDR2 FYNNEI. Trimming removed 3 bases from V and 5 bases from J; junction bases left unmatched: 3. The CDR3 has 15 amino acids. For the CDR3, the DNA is TGTGCCAGCAGTGAGGAGGGACTAGCGGGAGACGAGCAGTACTTC. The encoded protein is CASSEEGLAGDEQYF.

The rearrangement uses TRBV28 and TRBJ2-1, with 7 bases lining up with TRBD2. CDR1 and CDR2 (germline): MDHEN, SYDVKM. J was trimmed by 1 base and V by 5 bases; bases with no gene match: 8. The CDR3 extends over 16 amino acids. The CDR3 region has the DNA TGTGCCAGCAGTCAGACTAGCTTCTTTTCCTACAATGAGCAGTTCTTC. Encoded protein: CASSQTSFFSYNEQFF.

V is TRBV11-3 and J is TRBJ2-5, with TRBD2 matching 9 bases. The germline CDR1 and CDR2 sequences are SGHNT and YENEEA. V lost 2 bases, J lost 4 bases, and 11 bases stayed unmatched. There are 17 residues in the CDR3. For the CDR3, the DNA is TGTGCCAGCAGCTTAAGACCGGGACTAGCATCTGGAGAGACCCAGTACTTC. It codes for CASSLRPGLASGETQYF. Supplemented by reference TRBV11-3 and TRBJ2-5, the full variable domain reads EAGVVQSPRYKIIEKKQPVAFWCNPISGHNTLYWYLQNLGQGPELLIRYENEEAVDDSQLPKDRFSAERLKGVDSTLKIQPAELGDSAVYLCASSLRPGLASGETQYFGPGTRLLVL.

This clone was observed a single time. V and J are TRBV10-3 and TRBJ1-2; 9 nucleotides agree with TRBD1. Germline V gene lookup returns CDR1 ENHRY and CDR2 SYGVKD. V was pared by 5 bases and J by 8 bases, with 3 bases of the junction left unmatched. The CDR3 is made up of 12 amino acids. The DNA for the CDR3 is TGTGCCATCAGTCGTACAGGGGGCGGCTACACCTTC. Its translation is CAISRTGGGYTF.

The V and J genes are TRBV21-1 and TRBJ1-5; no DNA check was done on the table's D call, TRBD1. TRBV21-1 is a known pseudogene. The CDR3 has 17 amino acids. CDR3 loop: CASSKADRGMGDQPQHF. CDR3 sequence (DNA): TGTGCCAGCAGCAAAGCGGACAGGGGAATGGGGGATCAGCCCCAGCATTTT.

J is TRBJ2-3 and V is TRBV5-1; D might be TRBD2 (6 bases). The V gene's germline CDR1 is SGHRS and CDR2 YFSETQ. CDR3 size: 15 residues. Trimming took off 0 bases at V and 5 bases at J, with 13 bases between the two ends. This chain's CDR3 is CASSLAGAAGDTQYF. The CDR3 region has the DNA TGCGCCAGCAGCTTGGCGGGAGCGGCCGGAGATACGCAGTATTTT.

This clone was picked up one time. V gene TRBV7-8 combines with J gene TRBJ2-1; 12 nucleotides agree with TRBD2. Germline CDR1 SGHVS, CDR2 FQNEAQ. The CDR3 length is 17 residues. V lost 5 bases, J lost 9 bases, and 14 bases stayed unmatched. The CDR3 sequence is CASSPRTGLAGTGEQFF. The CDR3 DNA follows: TGTGCCAGCAGCCCACGAACCGGACTAGCGGGGACGGGTGAGCAGTTCTTC.

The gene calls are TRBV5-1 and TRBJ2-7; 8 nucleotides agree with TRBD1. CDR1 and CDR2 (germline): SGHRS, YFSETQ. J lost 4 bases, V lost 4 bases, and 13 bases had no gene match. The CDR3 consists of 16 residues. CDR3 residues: CASSRQGIGSGYEQYF. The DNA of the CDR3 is TGCGCCAGCAGCCGACAGGGGATCGGTAGTGGTTACGAGCAGTACTTC.

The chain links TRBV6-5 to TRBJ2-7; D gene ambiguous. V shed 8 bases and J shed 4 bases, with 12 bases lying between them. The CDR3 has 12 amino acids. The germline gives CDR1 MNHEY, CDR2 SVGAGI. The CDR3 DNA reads TGTGCCAGCGGCAGTCCCCGATACGAGCAGTACTTC. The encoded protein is CASGSPRYEQYF.

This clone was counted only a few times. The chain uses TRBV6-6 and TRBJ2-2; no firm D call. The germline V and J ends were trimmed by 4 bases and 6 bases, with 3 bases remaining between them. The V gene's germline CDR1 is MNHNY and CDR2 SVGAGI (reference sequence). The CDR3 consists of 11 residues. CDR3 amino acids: CASSSSGELFF. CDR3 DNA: TGTGCCAGCAGTTCCTCCGGGGAGCTGTTTTTT.

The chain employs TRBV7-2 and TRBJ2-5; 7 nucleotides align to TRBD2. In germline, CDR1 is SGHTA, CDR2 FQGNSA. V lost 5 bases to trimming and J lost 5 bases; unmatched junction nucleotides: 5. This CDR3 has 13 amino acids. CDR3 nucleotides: TGTGCCAGCAGCCAAATGGGGGGGGAGACCCAGTACTTC. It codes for CASSQMGGETQYF.

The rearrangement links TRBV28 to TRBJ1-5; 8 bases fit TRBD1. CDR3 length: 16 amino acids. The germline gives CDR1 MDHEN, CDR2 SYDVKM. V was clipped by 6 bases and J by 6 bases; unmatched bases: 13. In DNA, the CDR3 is TGTGCCAGCAGCCCAAGACAGGGGAAGGTCGGTCAGCCCCAGCATTTT. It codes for CASSPRQGKVGQPQHF.

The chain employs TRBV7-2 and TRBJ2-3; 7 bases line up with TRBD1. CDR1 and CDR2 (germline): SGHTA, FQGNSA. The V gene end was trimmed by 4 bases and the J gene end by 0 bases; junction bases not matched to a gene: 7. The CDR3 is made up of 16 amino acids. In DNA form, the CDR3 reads TGTGCCAGCAGCTCACAGGGGACCTTAAGCACAGATACGCAGTATTTT. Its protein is CASSSQGTLSTDTQYF.

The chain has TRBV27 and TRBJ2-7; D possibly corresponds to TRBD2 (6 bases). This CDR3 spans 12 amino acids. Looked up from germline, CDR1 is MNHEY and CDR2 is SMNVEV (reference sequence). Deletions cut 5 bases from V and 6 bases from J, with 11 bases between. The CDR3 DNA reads TGTGCCAGCAGTCCCGCGGAGGGCGAGCAGTACTTC. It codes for CASSPAEGEQYF.

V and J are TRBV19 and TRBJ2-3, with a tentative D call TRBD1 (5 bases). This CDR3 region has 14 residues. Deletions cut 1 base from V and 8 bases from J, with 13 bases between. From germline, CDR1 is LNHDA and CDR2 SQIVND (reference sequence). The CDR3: CASSIGPLGATQYF. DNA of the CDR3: TGTGCCAGTAGTATAGGGCCCCTAGGGGCTACGCAGTATTTT.

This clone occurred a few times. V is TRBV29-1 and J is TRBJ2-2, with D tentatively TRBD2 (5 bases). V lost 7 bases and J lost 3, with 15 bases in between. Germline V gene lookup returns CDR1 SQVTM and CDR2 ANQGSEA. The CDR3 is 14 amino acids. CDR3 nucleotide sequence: TGCAGCGCCCGGATTCGGCGGGACACCGGGGAGCTGTTTTTT. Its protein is CSARIRRDTGELFF.

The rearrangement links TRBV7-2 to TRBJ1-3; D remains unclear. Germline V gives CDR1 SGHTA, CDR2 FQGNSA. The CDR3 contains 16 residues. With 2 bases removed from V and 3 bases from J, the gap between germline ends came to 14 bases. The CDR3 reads CASSLFPGMHGNTIYF. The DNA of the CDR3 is TGTGCCAGCAGCTTATTCCCTGGTATGCATGGAAACACCATATATTTT.